Listed below are T cell receptor beta chains from one sample, sequenced in a study of cytomegalovirus exposure and HLA in healthy donors. TCRdb's table, derived via immunoSEQ multiplex PCR, lists solely in-frame clones and lacks some. The sample lists 200,000 to 250,000 clones, 80% to 90% occurring once. Sequencing input: PBMCs. These receptors were obtained from a man younger than 40 in good health and CMV-seronegative. Each CDR3 is given with its conserved first and last residue.

cdr3_aa: CASSAGTGHYEQYF
j_call: TRBJ2-7
v_call: TRBV9

cdr3_aa: CASSVGLADGGEQYF
j_call: TRBJ2-7
v_call: TRBV7-7

cdr3_aa: CSVRGLRQEGEQYF
j_call: TRBJ2-7
v_call: TRBV29-1

cdr3_aa: CASSIQGDSAKLFF
j_call: TRBJ1-4
v_call: TRBV7-9

cdr3_aa: CASHYGRTGGLSAGNTIYF
j_call: TRBJ1-3
v_call: TRBV19

cdr3_aa: CASSLFRGRGGELFF
j_call: TRBJ2-2
v_call: TRBV28

cdr3_aa: CASSKSGVLTDTQYF
j_call: TRBJ2-3
v_call: TRBV6-4

cdr3_aa: CAISGGGASGASVLTF
j_call: TRBJ2-6
v_call: TRBV10-3

cdr3_aa: CASSSDRSSYEQYF
j_call: NA
v_call: TRBV28

cdr3_aa: CASSMGGDYSPLHF
j_call: TRBJ1-6
v_call: TRBV19